A selection of T cell receptor beta chains follows, all from one sample in a study of T cells in Graves' hyperthyroidism and ophthalmopathy. TCRdb passed the multiplex PCR reads through MiXCR, listing each CDR3 protein once. The top ten hold about 30% of the sample, which has 300,000 to 450,000 distinct CDR3 sequences, 15% to 18% seen once. Sequenced sample: blood. The receptors shown here come from a woman under 30 with Graves' hyperthyroidism that later progressed to Graves' ophthalmopathy. Both conserved end residues are part of each CDR3. The D gene is left open where the match is weak. Size is omitted from some rows. Given values are once, few, many or a class for expanded clones.

cdr3_aa,cdr3_nt,v_call,d_call,clone_size,j_call
CASSFGGQGLHF,TGTGCCAGCAGTTTCGGTGGCCAGGGGCTCCACTTT,TRBV27,NA,many,TRBJ1-6
CASSVGSGRARDEQYF,TGTGCCAGCAGCGTAGGTAGCGGGAGGGCTCGGGACGAGCAGTACTTC,TRBV9,TRBD2,NA,TRBJ2-7
CSARDQGGGNEKLFF,TGCAGTGCTAGAGACCAGGGAGGAGGGAATGAAAAACTGTTTTTT,TRBV20-1,NA,many,TRBJ1-4
CASSPRGLNTEAFF,TGTGCCAGCAGCCCACGGGGGCTGAACACTGAAGCTTTCTTT,TRBV27,NA,many,TRBJ1-1
CATNPQGAGANVLTF,TGTGCCACCAATCCGCAGGGGGCTGGGGCCAACGTCCTGACTTTC,TRBV6-1,TRBD1,NA,TRBJ2-6
CASSQPGLPYNEQFF,TGTGCCAGCAGCCAACCGGGACTACCGTACAATGAGCAGTTCTTC,TRBV7-3,TRBD2,NA,TRBJ2-1
CAGSLAPLGRRPHVLAARDEQFF,TGTGCCGGCAGCTTAGCCCCGCTCGGGAGGCGCCCCCATGTCTTGGCCGCCAGAGATGAGCAGTTCTTC,TRBV7-8,TRBD2,few,TRBJ2-1
CASSLTSRGPNTGELFF,TGTGCCAGCAGCTTGACTAGCAGGGGCCCAAACACCGGGGAGCTGTTTTTT,TRBV5-6,NA,few,TRBJ2-2
CAGRGLAGDYYNEQFF,TGTGCCGGCAGAGGACTAGCGGGAGACTACTACAATGAGCAGTTCTTC,TRBV6-1,TRBD2,NA,TRBJ2-1
CASSLTGTSQYF,TGTGCCAGCAGTTTGACCGGGACCTCGCAGTATTTT,TRBV12-3/TRBV12-4,NA,NA,TRBJ2-3
CATKGSGSYNEQFF,TGTGCCACCAAGGGCTCCGGATCCTACAATGAGCAGTTCTTC,TRBV24-1,NA,many,TRBJ2-1
CASSPPGLYGYTF,TGTGCCAGCAGCCCTCCGGGACTGTATGGCTACACCTTC,TRBV28,NA,many,TRBJ1-2